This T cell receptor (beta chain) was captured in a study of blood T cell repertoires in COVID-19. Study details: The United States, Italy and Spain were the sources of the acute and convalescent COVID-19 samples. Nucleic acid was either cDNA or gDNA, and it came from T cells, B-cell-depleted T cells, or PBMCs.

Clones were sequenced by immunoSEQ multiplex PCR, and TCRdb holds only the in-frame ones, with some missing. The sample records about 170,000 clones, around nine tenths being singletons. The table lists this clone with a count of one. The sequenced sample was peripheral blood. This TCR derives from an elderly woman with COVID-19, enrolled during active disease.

The CDR3 DNA reads as TGCGCCAGCAGCCACCTGGGACAGCAGAACACTGAAGCTTTCTTT. It codes for CASSHLGQQNTEAFF. The chain has TRBV4-1 and TRBJ1-1; 7 bases agree with TRBD1. This CDR3 contains 15 residues. The V segment lost 3 bases and the J segment 1 base; nucleotides outside the gene matches: 5. In germline, CDR1 is MGHRA, CDR2 YSYEKL.